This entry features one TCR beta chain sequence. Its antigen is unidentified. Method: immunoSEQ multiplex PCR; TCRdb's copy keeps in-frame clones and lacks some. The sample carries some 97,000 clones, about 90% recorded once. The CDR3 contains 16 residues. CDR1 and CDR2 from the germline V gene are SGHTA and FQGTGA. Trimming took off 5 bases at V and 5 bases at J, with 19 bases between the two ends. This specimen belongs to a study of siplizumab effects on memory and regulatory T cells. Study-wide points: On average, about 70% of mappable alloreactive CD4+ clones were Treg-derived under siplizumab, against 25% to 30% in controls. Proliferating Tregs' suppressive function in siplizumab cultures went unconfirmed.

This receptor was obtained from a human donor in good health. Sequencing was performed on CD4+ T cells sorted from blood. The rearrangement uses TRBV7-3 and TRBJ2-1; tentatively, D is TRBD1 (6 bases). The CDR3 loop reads CASSVFAQGLNNEQFF. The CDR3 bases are TGTGCCAGCAGCGTTTTTGCACAGGGTCTAAACAATGAGCAGTTCTTC.